The clone carrying this T cell receptor (beta chain) was seen ten or more times. TCRdb reassembled clones from the PCR reads with MiXCR. The table includes about 89,000 clones, around 13% detected once. All patients reached thyroid surgery having received no treatment beforehand. V lost 5 bases and J 7 bases, leaving 17 bases between the germline ends. The CDR3 is 15 amino acids. These data originate in a study of metastatic and nonmetastatic thyroid tumors. Sequencing was performed on tumor tissue. The chain is built from TRBV12-3 or TRBV12-4 and TRBJ2-2; D may match TRBD1 or TRBD2 (6 bases each). The clonotype was recovered from a female donor with papillary thyroid cancer or a benign thyroid nodule (not recorded which). Some clones in this sample may be carry-over from other donors' samples. CDR3 coding DNA: TGTGCCAGCAGTCCCCGACGGGGGCTGGGCGGGGAGCTGTTTTTT. It yields the protein CASSPRRGLGGELFF.